This T cell receptor beta chain is from a study of CD8 T cells in ankylosing spondylitis. Regarding the study as a whole: Characteristic of ankylosing spondylitis blood, it appeared, was a TCR beta motif comprising several highly homologous variants. Reported data indicate significant enrichment of disease-linked clones within matched ankylosing spondylitis synovial fluid.

The CDR3 has 15 residues. Germline V gives CDR1 MGHRA, CDR2 YSYEKL. With 0 bases clipped from V and 3 bases from J, the junction kept 5 bases outside the gene matches. This clonotype has a handful of counts. Its specificity is not known. Library preparation for TCR beta used quantitative 5'-RACE with molecular barcodes. In TCRdb, the 5' RACE reads were re-called with MiXCR into one record per CDR3 protein. The data hold a few hundred thousand distinct CDR3 sequences, with 15% to 20% observed a single time. This TCR was recovered from a male donor with ankylosing spondylitis or in good health (not recorded which). The gene calls are TRBV4-1 and TRBJ2-7; 7 bases line up with TRBD1. Sequencing was carried out using blood, either unsorted or a sorted T cell fraction (not recorded which). CDR3 coding DNA: TGCGCCAGCAGCCAAGAGGGGACAGCAGACTACGAGCAGTACTTC. Its protein product is CASSQEGTADYEQYF.